Given below is one TCR beta chain in context. The TRBV12-4/TRBJ1-2 clonotypes were amplified using barcode primers with ligated adaptors. A single record per CDR3 protein comes from TCRdb applying MiXCR to the multiplex PCR reads. The sample holds approximately 540 distinct CDR3 sequences, more than 5% seen once. CDR3 size: 13 residues. V gave up 1 base and J gave up 4 bases, with 7 bases separating them. The sorted Tregs were CD4+CD25+CD127-/low cells. The receptor comes from a female donor with breast cancer. The V and J genes are TRBV12-3 or TRBV12-4 and TRBJ1-2; D is undetermined. Specimen: tumor-infiltrating Tregs sorted from the breast tumor. DNA for the CDR3: TGTGCCAGCAGTTTAGGCCAAGGCTATGGCTACACCTTC. Protein product: CASSLGQGYGYTF.